These T cell receptor beta chains were read from a single sample in a study of cytomegalovirus exposure and HLA in healthy donors. The method was immunoSEQ multiplex PCR; TCRdb's version includes in-frame clones alone and lacks a portion of them. The profile shows approximately 190,000 clones, 77% of them singletons. Sequenced material: PBMCs. The receptors originated from a woman in her twenties or thirties in good health and CMV-seropositive. Each CDR3 is given with its conserved first and last residue. The order of the fields is V gene, clone size, J gene, D gene, CDR3 protein, CDR3 DNA. D genes are given only for firm matches. Not every row has a clone size; where given, it reads once, few, many or a size class.

>TRBV19|-|TRBJ1-1|TRBD1
CASRPQGAGNTEAFF
TGTGCCAGTAGGCCTCAGGGGGCTGGGAACACTGAAGCTTTCTTT
>TRBV4-2|-|TRBJ2-1|-
CASSQDLVQIYNEQFF
TGTGCCAGCAGCCAAGATCTTGTGCAGATCTACAATGAGCAGTTCTTC
>TRBV5-4|-|TRBJ1-1|TRBD1
CASSSMGQGSEAFF
TGTGCCAGCAGCTCTATGGGACAGGGGAGTGAAGCTTTCTTT
>TRBV5-1|few|TRBJ2-1|TRBD2
CASSPSSGSHNEQFF
TGCGCCAGCAGCCCTTCTAGCGGGAGCCACAATGAGCAGTTCTTC
>TRBV21-1|once|TRBJ2-1|-
CASSYNTGNPYNEQFF
TGTGCCAGCAGCTACAACACAGGGAACCCCTACAATGAGCAGTTCTTC
>TRBV27|-|TRBJ1-3|TRBD1
CASRPIRGHFGNTIYF
TGTGCCAGCAGACCCATTAGGGGGCATTTTGGAAACACCATATATTTT
>TRBV19|-|TRBJ1-4|-
CASSGGAREEKLFF
TGTGCCAGTAGTGGTGGGGCCAGAGAAGAAAAACTGTTTTTT
>TRBV5-1|-|TRBJ2-7|TRBD1
CASKTGSFSYEQYF
TGCGCCAGCAAGACAGGGTCATTCTCCTACGAGCAGTACTTC
>TRBV4-1|-|TRBJ2-3|-
CASSHPRGGGWNTQYF
TGCGCCAGCAGCCACCCCCGTGGGGGCGGTTGGAATACGCAGTATTTT
>TRBV9|-|TRBJ2-7|TRBD2
CASSVGTSGSYYEQYF
TGTGCCAGCAGCGTAGGGACTAGCGGGAGCTACTACGAGCAGTACTTC
>TRBV27|-|TRBJ2-2|TRBD2
CASSRVAGGYTGELFF
TGTGCCAGCAGTCGGGTAGCGGGAGGGTACACCGGGGAGCTGTTTTTT
>TRBV28|-|TRBJ2-1|TRBD2
CASSRRLAGGGGEQFF
TGTGCCAGCAGTCGCCGACTAGCGGGAGGAGGAGGTGAGCAGTTCTTC
>TRBV19|-|TRBJ2-3|TRBD2
CASSIGLAGASDTQYF
TGTGCCAGTAGTATTGGACTAGCGGGGGCTTCAGATACGCAGTATTTT
>TRBV11-1|-|TRBJ1-1|-
CASSSGTQYQAFF
TGTGCCAGCAGCTCCGGGACACAATACCAAGCTTTCTTT
>TRBV2|-|TRBJ1-1|-
CASLDGDTEAFF
TGTGCCAGCCTCGACGGAGACACTGAAGCTTTCTTT
>TRBV5-6|-|TRBJ2-5|TRBD2
CASSRGLAGETQYF
TGTGCCAGCAGCCGCGGACTAGCTGGAGAGACCCAGTACTTC
>TRBV6-5|-|TRBJ2-7|TRBD1
CASSYATGGPYEQYF
TGTGCCAGCAGTTACGCCACAGGGGGCCCCTACGAGCAGTACTTC
>TRBV10-3|-|TRBJ1-2|TRBD1
CAIRRTGNNYGYTF
TGTGCCATCAGACGGACAGGGAACAACTATGGCTACACCTTC
>TRBV2|-|TRBJ2-5|-
CASSEWAEEETQYF
TGTGCCAGCAGTGAATGGGCCGAAGAAGAGACCCAGTACTTC
>TRBV7-9|few|TRBJ2-7|TRBD2
CSSGGSSYEQYF
TGTTCCAGCGGCGGGAGCTCCTACGAGCAGTACTTC
>TRBV19|-|TRBJ1-5|TRBD1
CASRGQGAGSQPQHF
TGTGCCAGTAGGGGACAGGGGGCCGGCAGTCAGCCCCAGCATTTT
>TRBV5-1|-|TRBJ1-6|TRBD1
CASSFDPDRGGSPLHF
TGCGCCAGCAGCTTCGACCCGGACAGGGGAGGTTCACCCCTCCACTTT
>TRBV5-1|-|TRBJ2-7|TRBD1
CASSDQGATEQYF
TGCGCCAGCAGCGACCAGGGGGCGACTGAGCAGTACTTC
>TRBV2|-|TRBJ1-6|TRBD1
CASSKGQGDTSRSPLHF
TGTGCCAGCAGCAAGGGACAGGGGGATACCTCCCGCTCACCCCTCCACTTT
>TRBV7-2|-|TRBJ1-1|-
CASSPKGEAFF
TGTGCCAGCAGCCCCAAGGGGGAAGCTTTCTTT
>TRBV5-1|-|TRBJ1-3|-
CASSLTGSLSGNTIYF
TGCGCCAGCAGCTTGACAGGTTCCCTCTCTGGAAACACCATATATTTT
>TRBV6-5|few|TRBJ1-1|TRBD1
CASSYLDRAEAFF
TGTGCCAGCAGCTACCTAGACAGGGCTGAAGCTTTCTTT
>TRBV5-4|-|TRBJ1-2|-
CASSPGGRGNYGYTF
TGTGCCAGCAGCCCAGGTGGCAGGGGAAACTATGGCTACACCTTC
>TRBV19|-|TRBJ1-1|TRBD1
CASSINDRGRRNTEAFF
TGTGCCAGTAGTATCAATGACAGGGGGCGAAGGAACACTGAAGCTTTCTTT
>TRBV6-6|-|TRBJ1-1|-
CASSRWGGEAFF
TGTGCCAGCAGTCGCTGGGGCGGTGAAGCTTTCTTT
>TRBV6-6|few|TRBJ1-2|TRBD1
CASSYTDRGYGYTF
TGTGCCAGCAGTTACACGGACAGGGGGTACGGCTACACCTTC
>TRBV6-1|-|TRBJ1-2|-
CASSLTGGAYGYTF
TGTGCCAGCAGCCTGACGGGGGGGGCCTATGGCTACACCTTC
>TRBV4-3|few|TRBJ2-1|TRBD2
CASSQLAGGFNEQFF
TGCGCCAGCAGCCAGCTAGCGGGGGGATTCAATGAGCAGTTCTTC
>TRBV9|-|TRBJ2-5|-
CASSVLGLQSETQYF
TGTGCCAGCAGCGTATTGGGCCTCCAGTCGGAGACCCAGTACTTC
>TRBV10-1|-|TRBJ1-5|-
CASSELDSCNQPQHF
TGCGCCAGCAGTGAGTTGGACAGTTGCAATCAGCCCCAGCATTTT
>TRBV6-1|-|TRBJ2-7|-
CASSRESGVGYEQYF
TGTGCCAGCAGTCGGGAGTCGGGAGTGGGGTACGAGCAGTACTTC
>TRBV28|-|TRBJ2-7|TRBD2
CASSSPGGAAYEQYF
TGTGCCAGCAGTTCGCCGGGGGGGGCTGCCTACGAGCAGTACTTC
>TRBV5-1|-|TRBJ2-7|-
CASSLDGFEQYF
TGCGCCAGCAGCTTGGACGGGTTCGAGCAGTACTTC
>TRBV7-7|-|TRBJ2-3|TRBD1
CASSKLSRQGTTDTQYF
TGTGCCAGCAGCAAGCTGTCAAGACAGGGTACCACAGATACGCAGTATTTT
>TRBV27|-|TRBJ2-7|-
CASSRLAAYEQYF
TGTGCCAGCAGCCGGCTCGCGGCCTACGAGCAGTACTTC
>TRBV9|-|TRBJ2-3|-
CASNTGDSTDTQYF
TGTGCCAGCAATACAGGCGATAGCACAGATACGCAGTATTTT
>TRBV5-4|-|TRBJ2-3|TRBD2
CASSRTSGTYTDTQYF
TGTGCCAGCAGCAGGACTAGCGGGACATACACAGATACGCAGTATTTT
>TRBV25-1|-|TRBJ1-3|-
CASSQPGVPSGNTIYF
TGTGCCAGCAGTCAGCCGGGGGTACCTTCTGGAAACACCATATATTTT
>TRBV29-1|-|TRBJ2-1|-
CSVSKRGWTYNEQFF
TGCAGCGTCTCTAAGAGGGGGTGGACCTACAATGAGCAGTTCTTC
>TRBV5-1|-|TRBJ2-3|-
CASSLAGDSGDTQYF
TGCGCCAGCAGCTTGGCCGGGGATTCGGGAGATACGCAGTATTTT
>TRBV2|many|TRBJ2-3|TRBD1
CASSRGSDTQYF
TGTGCCAGCAGCAGGGGGTCGGATACGCAGTATTTT
>TRBV27|-|TRBJ2-7|TRBD1
CASSPGQGYEQYF
TGTGCCAGTAGCCCGGGACAGGGTTACGAGCAGTACTTC
>TRBV10-3|-|TRBJ1-3|TRBD1
CAISSPGQLTGNTIYF
TGTGCCATCAGTTCCCCGGGACAGCTTACTGGAAACACCATATATTTT
>TRBV2|-|TRBJ2-3|TRBD2
CASSEMRLAGGGTDTQYF
TGTGCCAGCAGTGAAATGAGACTAGCGGGAGGTGGCACAGATACGCAGTATTTT
>TRBV9|-|TRBJ1-3|-
CASSVGSGREGNTIYF
TGTGCCAGCAGCGTAGGATCCGGGAGAGAAGGAAACACCATATATTTT
>TRBV4-2|-|TRBJ1-5|TRBD1
CASSQGQGGGWSNQPQHF
TGTGCCAGCAGCCAAGGCCAGGGGGGTGGGTGGAGCAATCAGCCCCAGCATTTT
>TRBV7-2|-|TRBJ1-4|-
CASSLERGGYPTNEKLFF
TGTGCCAGCAGCTTAGAAAGAGGAGGGTACCCAACTAATGAAAAACTGTTTTTT
>TRBV6-5|-|TRBJ1-5|-
CASSYSAGHADQPQHF
TGTGCCAGCAGTTACTCTGCAGGACATGCCGATCAGCCCCAGCATTTT
>TRBV28|-|TRBJ2-7|-
CASSSRGTEQYF
TGTGCCAGCAGTTCCAGGGGAACCGAGCAGTACTTC
>TRBV4-1|-|TRBJ2-7|-
CASSQENSAQGSRREQYF
TGCGCCAGCAGCCAAGAGAATTCAGCTCAGGGGTCTAGACGCGAGCAGTACTTC
>TRBV28|-|TRBJ1-2|TRBD1
CASTQAGGRPYGYTF
TGTGCCAGCACGCAGGCAGGGGGTCGTCCCTATGGCTACACCTTC
>TRBV4-3|-|TRBJ1-4|-
CASRTGLALNEKLFF
TGCGCCAGCAGGACGGGACTCGCGTTAAATGAAAAACTGTTTTTT
>TRBV19|-|TRBJ1-5|-
CASSIMGEQPQHF
TGTGCCAGTAGTATAATGGGAGAACAGCCCCAGCATTTT